This T cell receptor beta chain appears in the sequencing data of a study of memory CD4+ T cells and cytomegalovirus serostatus. The germline V gene encodes CDR1 SGHTA and CDR2 FQGNSA. This CDR3 spans 14 amino acids. With V trimmed by 5 bases and J by 9 bases, 10 bases remained unmatched. Per the original data handling: Out-of-frame sequences were removed, leaving 2 million or so distinct TCRbeta sequences. Here immunoSEQ multiplex PCR was the method, and the copy in TCRdb shows in-frame clones only, minus some. That table supplies the V and J calls and clone size; D and trimming were determined from the DNA. The sample contains under 55,000 clones, about 80% of which appear only once. Study-level findings and limits: CD4+ memory repertoires contained about 40% of the 164 reported CMV TCRbeta sequences. CMV serostatus prediction reached median AUC about 0.95, or 0.9 with US-trained model. Suggested: most of the CMV-linked TCR signature lies in CD4+ memory cells.

Worth noting for this clone: The antigen is not known.

Single viable CD3+CD4+CD8-CD45RO+ cells were sorted as the memory CD4+ T cells. This TCR came from an adult in good health and CMV-seropositive. The chain carries TRBV7-2 and TRBJ2-4, with 7 positions matching TRBD1. Sequencing was performed on memory CD4+ T cells from blood. CDR3 region: CASSQPTGMGIQYF. Here the CDR3 DNA reads TGTGCCAGCAGCCAGCCGACAGGGATGGGCATTCAGTACTTC.